These 27 T cell receptor beta chains came from one sample sequenced in a study of blood T cell repertoires in COVID-19. The repertoire was sequenced with immunoSEQ multiplex PCR; TCRdb's copy has only in-frame clones and lacks some. This sample yields some 380,000 clones, of which roughly 87% are seen a single time; roughly 2% belongs to the top ten. The sequencing sample was made of PBMCs or T cells enriched from blood (not recorded which). The receptor set was obtained from a woman in her 40s with acute COVID-19.

By share, this clone counts as medium-sized. V usage is TRBV13 and J usage is TRBJ2-1; TRBD1 is a possible D gene (5 bases). Germline CDR1 is PRHDT and CDR2 is FYEKMQ (reference sequence). Trimming shortened V by 2 bases and J by 0 bases, and 8 bases separated the two germline ends. This CDR3 contains 15 residues. The CDR3 is CASSLNRISYNEQFF. The CDR3 nucleotides are TGTGCCAGCAGCTTAAACAGGATCTCCTACAATGAGCAGTTCTTC.

The chain joins TRBV18 to TRBJ1-2, with 8 bases aligning to TRBD1. V was pared by 3 bases and J by 8 bases, with 20 bases of the junction left unmatched. The CDR3 runs to 18 residues. Looked up from germline, CDR1 is KGHSH and CDR2 is LQKENI. CDR3 in amino acids: CASSPTILRTGTSGGYTF. CDR3 coding DNA: TGTGCCAGCTCACCTACGATATTGAGGACAGGGACGTCCGGGGGCTACACCTTC.

V gene TRBV7-9 combines with J gene TRBJ2-2; D may be TRBD1 (5 bases). V was pared by 2 bases and J by 4 bases, with 11 bases between. From germline, CDR1 is SEHNR and CDR2 FQNEAQ (reference sequence). The CDR3 is 15 residues long. The CDR3 region has the DNA TGTGCCAGCAGCTTATTCAGGGAAATCACCGGGGAGCTGTTTTTT. Its protein is CASSLFREITGELFF.

The chain is built from TRBV29-1 and TRBJ1-1; 7 bases align to TRBD1. CDR1 is SQVTM, CDR2 ANQGSEA, per germline. V trimming: 7 bases; J trimming: 7 bases; junction bases outside the gene matches: 15. This CDR3 comprises 14 residues. CDR3 sequence reads: CSGLTEGASFEAFF. As DNA, the CDR3 is TGCAGCGGACTTACAGAGGGGGCTAGTTTTGAAGCTTTCTTT.

V and J are TRBV30 and TRBJ1-6, with 8 bases identical to TRBD1. The CDR3 has 14 residues. The trim removed 2 bases at V and 9 bases at J, leaving 6 bases unmatched. Germline CDR1 is GTSNPN and CDR2 is SVGIG (reference sequence). The CDR3 is CAWSRRDRSSPLHF. DNA of the CDR3: TGTGCCTGGAGTCGCCGGGACAGGAGTTCACCCCTCCACTTT. Based on the CDR3 plus reference TRBV30 and TRBJ1-6, the full variable domain is SQTIHQWPATLVQPVGSPLSLECTVEGTSNPNLYWYRQAAGRGLQLLFYSVGIGQISSEVPQNLSASRPQDRQFILSSKKLLLSDSGFYLCAWSRRDRSSPLHFGNGTRLTVT.

The table lists this clone with a few counts. This chain connects TRBV5-1 to TRBJ1-5, with TRBD1 as a possible D gene (6 bases). V dropped 0 bases and J dropped 2 bases, with 12 bases sitting between them. CDR3 length equals 16 residues. From germline, CDR1 is SGHRS and CDR2 YFSETQ. CDR3 DNA: TGCGCCAGCAGCTTGGCTGGGGGCGCGGGCAATCAGCCCCAGCATTTT. Protein product: CASSLAGGAGNQPQHF. Filled out from reference TRBV5-1 and TRBJ1-5, the complete variable domain reads KAGVTQTPRYLIKTRGQQVTLSCSPISGHRSVSWYQQTPGQGLQFLFEYFSETQRNKGNFPGRFSGRQFSNSRSEMNVSTLELGDSALYLCASSLAGGAGNQPQHFGDGTRLSIL.

V and J are TRBV3-1 (or the pseudogene TRBV3-2) and TRBJ1-1; TRBD1 matches 10 bases. Germline loops: CDR1 LGHDT, CDR2 YNNKEL (reference sequence). The CDR3 contains 14 residues. With V trimmed by 5 bases and J by 4 bases, 4 bases remained unmatched. The CDR3 DNA sequence: TGTGCCAGCAGCTATGGACAGGGGGTCACTGAAGCTTTCTTT. It specifies CASSYGQGVTEAFF.

The chain carries TRBV6-5 and TRBJ2-7, with D perhaps TRBD2 (6 bases). V was cut by 10 bases and J by 3 bases, with 16 bases left in between. In germline, CDR1 is MNHEY, CDR2 SVGAGI. The CDR3 loop spans 13 amino acids. The CDR3: CANPGTGDYEQYF. DNA for the CDR3: TGTGCCAACCCCGGGACGGGAGACTACGAGCAGTACTTC.

In DNA, the CDR3 is TGTGCCAGCAGTCTCTACCGGGACACCAATCAGCCCCAGCATTTT. Translating gives CASSLYRDTNQPQHF. The gene calls are TRBV6-5 and TRBJ1-5; TRBD1 is a possible D gene (6 bases). The CDR3 is made up of 15 amino acids. Germline lookup yields CDR1 MNHEY and CDR2 SVGAGI. V was trimmed by 5 bases and J by 3 bases, leaving 14 bases between them.

This rearrangement joins TRBV10-3 to TRBJ2-5; D possibly corresponds to TRBD1 (6 bases). The ends were cut back, 10 bases at V and 2 bases at J, with 8 bases in the middle. Germline loops: CDR1 ENHRY, CDR2 SYGVKD. CDR3 length: 11 residues. The chain's CDR3 is CATQGQETQYF. CDR3 in DNA: TGTGCCACGCAGGGGCAAGAGACCCAGTACTTC.

The chain joins TRBV23-1 to TRBJ2-7, with D tentatively TRBD1 (6 bases). TRBV23-1 is classed as an ORF, of uncertain function. Between the trimmed V and J ends, which lost 2 bases and 4 bases, there was a span of 12 bases. This CDR3 is 14 amino acids long. CDR3 DNA sequence: TGCGCCAGCAGTCAACCGAACGACAGGTACGAGCAGTACTTC. Translation gives CASSQPNDRYEQYF.

This clone was counted between two and nine times. At the DNA level, this CDR3 is encoded by other sequences in the same sample as well. The rearrangement uses TRBV3-1 (or the pseudogene TRBV3-2) and TRBJ1-5; tentatively, D is TRBD1 (5 bases). This CDR3 is 12 amino acids long. Germline V gene sequence: CDR1 LGHDT, CDR2 YNNKEL (reference sequence). The V and J ends lost 2 bases and 7 bases respectively, with 6 bases between them. The chain's CDR3 is CASSQRGQPQHF. The CDR3 region has the DNA TGTGCCAGCAGCCAAAGGGGACAGCCCCAGCATTTT.

The chain employs TRBV19 and TRBJ2-1; 12 bases match TRBD1. CDR3 length: 16 amino acids. The trim removed 3 bases at V and 4 bases at J, leaving 4 bases unmatched. Germline V gene lookup returns CDR1 LNHDA and CDR2 SQIVND (reference sequence). CDR3 nucleotide sequence: TGTGCCAGTAGTATCCCGGGACAGGGGGCTTACAATGAGCAGTTCTTC. Protein sequence: CASSIPGQGAYNEQFF.

V usage is TRBV19 and J usage is TRBJ2-7, with a possible D match to TRBD2 (5 bases). The germline CDR1 and CDR2 sequences are LNHDA and SQIVND (reference sequence). Trimming left V 1 base short and J 1 base short, with 5 bases between. The CDR3 covers 13 residues. CDR3 nucleotide sequence: TGTGCCAGTAGTATAGGAGGGTCCTACGAGCAGTACTTC. This translates into CASSIGGSYEQYF.

The chain recombines TRBV7-2 with TRBJ2-5; 8 bases map to TRBD1. After removal of 5 bases from V and 5 bases from J, the junction contained 7 bases not matched to a gene. CDR1 SGHTA and CDR2 FQGNSA come from the germline V gene. This CDR3 contains 14 residues. CDR3 region: CASSIDRGRETQYF. Written as DNA, the CDR3 is TGTGCCAGCAGCATCGACAGGGGTAGGGAGACCCAGTACTTC.

In regard to this clone: The sample contains more than one DNA sequence encoding this CDR3. The CDR3 DNA follows: TGTGCCAGCAGTCTACAGGGCTATGGCTACACCTTC. Translating it yields CASSLQGYGYTF. The V gene is TRBV12-3 or TRBV12-4, the J gene TRBJ1-2, with a possible D match to TRBD1 (6 bases). V lost 5 bases and J lost 4, with 8 bases in between. The CDR3 totals 12 residues.

The chain employs TRBV19 and TRBJ1-6; no clear D gene. CDR1 and CDR2 (germline): LNHDA, SQIVND (reference sequence). V lost 8 bases and J lost 7, with 15 bases in between. This CDR3 is 14 amino acids long. CDR3 coding DNA: TGTGCCAGTTTAGGACGGGAAAAAAATTCACCCCTCCACTTT. This translates into CASLGREKNSPLHF.

In its sample, this clone was seen once. This chain links TRBV13 with TRBJ2-1; D is uncertain. The germline V and J ends were trimmed by 5 bases and 5 bases, with 13 bases remaining between them. The CDR3 runs to 14 residues. Germline CDR1 reads PRHDT; CDR2 reads FYEKMQ (reference sequence). CDR3 in amino acids: CASSTRQYNNEQFF. The CDR3 DNA reads TGTGCCAGCAGCACACGTCAGTACAACAATGAGCAGTTCTTC.

The CDR3 DNA reads as TGTGCCAGCAAACCTCAGGGTTTCGGGGAGCTGTTTTTT. Encoded protein: CASKPQGFGELFF. The chain has TRBV4-2 and TRBJ2-2; TRBD1 might be the D (5 bases). The CDR3 contains 13 residues. The V and J ends lost 7 bases and 7 bases respectively, with 13 bases between them. Germline V gene sequence: CDR1 LGHNA, CDR2 YNFKEQ.

The genes are TRBV6-1 and TRBJ1-5; D perhaps matches TRBD1 (5 bases). The CDR3 has 14 residues. Trimming shortened V by 0 bases and J by 7 bases, and 10 bases separated the two germline ends. Germline V lookup: CDR1 MNHNS, CDR2 SASEGT. CDR3 DNA sequence: TGTGCCAGCAGTGAAGCGCTTCGGGGGCAGCCCCAGCATTTT. As protein: CASSEALRGQPQHF.

This clone was found a few times. The V and J genes are TRBV5-1 and TRBJ1-4; 7 bases line up with TRBD1. The CDR3 loop spans 15 amino acids. The V gene end was trimmed by 0 bases and the J gene end by 8 bases; junction bases not matched to a gene: 7. Germline CDR1 reads SGHRS; CDR2 reads YFSETQ. CDR3 bases: TGCGCCAGCAGCTTGGTTCCCGGGACAGAGGAAAAACTGTTTTTT. Translated: CASSLVPGTEEKLFF.

The chain carries TRBV28 and TRBJ1-2; D unresolved. In germline, CDR1 is MDHEN, CDR2 SYDVKM. V lost 11 bases, J lost 7 bases, and 20 bases lay in between. This CDR3 has 13 residues. Here the CDR3 reads CAHTTEGLPGYTF. CDR3 coding DNA: TGTGCCCACACGACTGAGGGCCTTCCTGGCTACACCTTC.

This chain links TRBV7-9 with TRBJ1-4; no firm D call. Germline CDR1 reads SEHNR; CDR2 reads FQNEAQ (reference sequence). V lost 3 bases and J lost 8, with 13 bases in between. There are 14 residues in the CDR3. CDR3 protein: CASSLPGMREKLFF. The CDR3 DNA reads as TGTGCCAGCAGCTTGCCCGGAATGAGGGAAAAACTGTTTTTT. The full variable domain, its missing parts supplied by reference TRBV7-9 and TRBJ1-4, is DTGVSQNPRHKITKRGQNVTFRCDPISEHNRLYWYRQTLGQGPEFLTYFQNEAQLEKSRLLSDRFSAERPKGSFSTLEIQRTEQGDSAMYLCASSLPGMREKLFFGSGTQLSVL.

The table lists this clone with a count of one. The V and J genes are TRBV2 and TRBJ2-1, with D perhaps TRBD2 (6 bases). This CDR3 is 14 amino acids long. The V gene's germline CDR1 is SNHLY and CDR2 FYNNEI. Trimming took off 6 bases at V and 8 bases at J, with 17 bases between the two ends. CDR3 region: CASRRQGLPDEQFF. Written as DNA, the CDR3 is TGTGCCAGCAGGCGGCAGGGACTTCCCGATGAGCAGTTCTTC.

This chain joins TRBV6-5 and TRBJ2-7; 9 bases align to TRBD2. This CDR3 spans 14 amino acids. Germline values: CDR1 MNHEY, CDR2 SVGAGI. J was trimmed by 4 bases and V by 6 bases; bases with no gene match: 7. This chain's CDR3 is CASRRSGGPYEQYF. CDR3 in DNA: TGTGCCAGCAGACGTAGCGGGGGACCATACGAGCAGTACTTC.

The V gene is TRBV2, the J gene TRBJ1-1, with D tentatively TRBD1 (6 bases). The CDR3 runs to 16 residues. Trimming cost V 8 bases and J 5 bases, with 24 bases left between them. In germline, CDR1 is SNHLY, CDR2 FYNNEI. The CDR3 nucleotides are TGTGCCAGCCTACTCAACGTAGGGGGGGACGGGACTGAAGCTTTCTTT. Residues: CASLLNVGGDGTEAFF.

The V gene is TRBV6-1, the J gene TRBJ2-5, with 7 bases fitting TRBD1. The CDR3 length is 14 residues. V was pared by 1 base and J by 4 bases, with 3 bases of the junction left unmatched. CDR1 and CDR2 (germline): MNHNS, SASEGT. The CDR3 sequence: CASSEERTGETQYF. For the CDR3, the DNA is TGTGCCAGCAGTGAAGAGAGGACAGGAGAGACCCAGTACTTC.